Described below is a single T cell receptor beta chain sequence and its context. Its antigen is not known. This CDR3 contains 15 residues. Germline-derived CDR1 and CDR2 are LGHDT and YNNKEL (reference sequence). V was cut by 5 bases and J by 3 bases, with 13 bases left in between. The record originates from a study of identical twins. Study-wide findings and caveats: Cord blood beta clonotypes that were abundant carried fewer insertions, and memory repertoires showed no such trend.

Using its own MiXCR run on the 5' RACE reads, TCRdb lists one record per CDR3 protein. The sample consists of 450,000 to 600,000 distinct CDR3 sequences, under 25% of them appearing once. Another study also made use of these data, one on yellow fever vaccine responses in identical twins. In that study: The authors reported partly convergent, partly personalized vaccine responses in identical twins.

This sequence was found in a woman younger than 35 in good health. The sequenced sample was CD4+ T cells sorted from blood. The chain recombines TRBV3-1 with TRBJ1-4; TRBD1 is a possible D gene (5 bases). In DNA form, the CDR3 reads TGTGCCAGCAGCAAAAGGGGTGTAGCTAATGAAAAACTGTTTTTT. It is translated as CASSKRGVANEKLFF.